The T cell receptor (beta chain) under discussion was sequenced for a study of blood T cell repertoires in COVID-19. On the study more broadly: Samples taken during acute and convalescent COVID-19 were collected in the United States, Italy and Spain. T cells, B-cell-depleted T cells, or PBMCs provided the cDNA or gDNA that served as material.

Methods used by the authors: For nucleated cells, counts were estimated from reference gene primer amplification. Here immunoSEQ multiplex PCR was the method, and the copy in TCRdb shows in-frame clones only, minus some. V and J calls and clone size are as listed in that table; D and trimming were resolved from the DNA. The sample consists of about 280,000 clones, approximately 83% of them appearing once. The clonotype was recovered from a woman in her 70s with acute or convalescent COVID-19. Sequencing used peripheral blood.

The CDR3 loop reads CASSSRQGGTQYF. CDR3 DNA: TGTGCCAGCAGCTCGCGACAGGGGGGGACCCAGTACTTC. The chain recombines TRBV7-2 with TRBJ2-5; 9 bases are shared with TRBD1. Germline V gene data show CDR1 as SGHTA and CDR2 as FQGNSA. The CDR3 has 13 residues. V dropped 4 bases and J dropped 7; count of bases not matched to a gene: 4.